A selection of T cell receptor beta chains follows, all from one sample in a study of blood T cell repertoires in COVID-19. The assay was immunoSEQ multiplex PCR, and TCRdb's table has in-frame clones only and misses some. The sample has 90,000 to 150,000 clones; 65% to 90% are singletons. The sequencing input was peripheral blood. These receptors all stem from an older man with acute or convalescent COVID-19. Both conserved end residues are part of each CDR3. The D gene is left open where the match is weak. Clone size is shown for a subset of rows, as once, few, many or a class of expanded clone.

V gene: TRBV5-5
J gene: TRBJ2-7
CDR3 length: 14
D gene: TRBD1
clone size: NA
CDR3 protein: CASRLGQGSYEQYF
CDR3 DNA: TGTGCCAGCAGACTAGGACAGGGCTCCTACGAGCAGTACTTC

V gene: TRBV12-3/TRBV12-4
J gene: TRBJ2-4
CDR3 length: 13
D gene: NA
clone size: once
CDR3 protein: CASSFMAKNIQYF
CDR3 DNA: TGTGCCAGCAGTTTCATGGCCAAAAACATTCAGTACTTC

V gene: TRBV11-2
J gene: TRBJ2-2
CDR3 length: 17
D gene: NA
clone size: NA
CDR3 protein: CASSLDLAGAATGELFF
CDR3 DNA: TGTGCCAGCAGCTTAGATCTTGCGGGGGCCGCCACCGGGGAGCTGTTTTTT

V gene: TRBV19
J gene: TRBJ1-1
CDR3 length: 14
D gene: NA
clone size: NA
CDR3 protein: CASSILGVGSEAFF
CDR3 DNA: TGTGCCAGTAGTATTCTAGGGGTAGGGTCTGAAGCTTTCTTT

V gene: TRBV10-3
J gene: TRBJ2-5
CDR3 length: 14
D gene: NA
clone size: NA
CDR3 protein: CAISESTGRETQYF
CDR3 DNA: TGTGCCATCAGTGAGTCGACGGGGAGGGAGACCCAGTACTTC

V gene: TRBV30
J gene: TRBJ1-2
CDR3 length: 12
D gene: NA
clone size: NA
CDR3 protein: CAWSVGGRGYTF
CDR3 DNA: TGTGCCTGGAGTGTCGGGGGGCGCGGCTACACCTTC

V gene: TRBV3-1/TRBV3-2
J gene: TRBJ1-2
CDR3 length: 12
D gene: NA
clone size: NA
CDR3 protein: CASSQSEEGYTF
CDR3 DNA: TGTGCCAGCAGCCAAAGTGAGGAGGGCTACACCTTC

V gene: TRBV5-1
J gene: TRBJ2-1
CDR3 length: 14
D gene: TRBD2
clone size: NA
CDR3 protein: CASSGGSGYNEQFF
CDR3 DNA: TGCGCCAGCAGCGGCGGGAGTGGGTACAATGAGCAGTTCTTC

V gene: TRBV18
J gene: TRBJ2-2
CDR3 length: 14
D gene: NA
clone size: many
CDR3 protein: CASSGQGNTGELFF
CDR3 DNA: TGTGCCAGCTCAGGTCAGGGGAACACCGGGGAGCTGTTTTTT

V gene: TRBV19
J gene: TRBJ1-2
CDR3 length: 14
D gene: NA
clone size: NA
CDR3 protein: CASSIRGRNYGYTF
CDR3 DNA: TGTGCCAGTAGTATCAGGGGACGGAACTATGGCTACACCTTC

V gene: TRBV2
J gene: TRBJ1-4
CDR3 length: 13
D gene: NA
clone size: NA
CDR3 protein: CAGRQATNEKLFF
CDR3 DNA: TGTGCCGGACGACAGGCAACTAATGAAAAACTGTTTTTT

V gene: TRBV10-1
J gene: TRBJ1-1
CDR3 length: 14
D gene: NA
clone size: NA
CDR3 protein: CASSEKNRGTEAFF
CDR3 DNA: TGCGCCAGCAGTGAGAAAAATCGGGGCACTGAAGCTTTCTTT

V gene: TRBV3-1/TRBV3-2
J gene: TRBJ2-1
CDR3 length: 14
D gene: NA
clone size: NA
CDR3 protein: CASSQRLERGEQFF
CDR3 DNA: TGTGCCAGCAGCCAAAGACTCGAAAGGGGTGAGCAGTTCTTC

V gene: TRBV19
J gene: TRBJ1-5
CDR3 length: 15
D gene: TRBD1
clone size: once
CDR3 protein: CASSMGQGDNQPQHF
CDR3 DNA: TGTGCCAGTAGTATGGGACAGGGAGATAATCAGCCCCAGCATTTT

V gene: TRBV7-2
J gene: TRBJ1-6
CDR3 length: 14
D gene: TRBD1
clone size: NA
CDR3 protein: CASSTGQAPTPLHF
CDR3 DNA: TGTGCCAGCAGCACGGGACAGGCGCCTACACCCCTCCACTTT

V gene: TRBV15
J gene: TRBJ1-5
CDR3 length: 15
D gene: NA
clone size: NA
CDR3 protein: CATSRDSNSNQPQHF
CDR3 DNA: TGTGCCACCAGCAGAGATTCTAATAGCAATCAGCCCCAGCATTTT

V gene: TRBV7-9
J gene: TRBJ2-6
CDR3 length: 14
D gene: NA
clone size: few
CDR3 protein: CASSFNTGANVLTF
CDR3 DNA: TGTGCCAGCAGCTTTAACACCGGGGCCAACGTCCTGACTTTC

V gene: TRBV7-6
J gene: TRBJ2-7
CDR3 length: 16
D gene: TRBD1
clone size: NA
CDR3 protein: CASSSRTGKDLYEQYF
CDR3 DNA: TGTGCCAGCAGCTCTCGGACAGGAAAGGATCTGTACGAGCAGTACTTC

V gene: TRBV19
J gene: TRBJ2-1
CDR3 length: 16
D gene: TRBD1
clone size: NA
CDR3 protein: CASSISRGLSYNEQFF
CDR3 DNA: TGTGCCAGTAGTATAAGCAGGGGGCTCTCCTACAATGAGCAGTTCTTC

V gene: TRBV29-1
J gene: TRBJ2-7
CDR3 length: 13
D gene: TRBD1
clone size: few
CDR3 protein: CSVVGQGPYEQYF
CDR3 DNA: TGCAGCGTCGTGGGACAGGGACCCTACGAGCAGTACTTC

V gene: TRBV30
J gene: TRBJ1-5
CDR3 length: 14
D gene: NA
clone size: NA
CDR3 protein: CAWSGLGGYQPQHF
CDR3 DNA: TGTGCCTGGAGTGGCCTAGGGGGTTATCAGCCCCAGCATTTT

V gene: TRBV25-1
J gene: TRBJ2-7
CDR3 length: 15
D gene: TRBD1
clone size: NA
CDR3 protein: CASGRTGGGDYEQYF
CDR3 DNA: TGTGCCAGCGGTAGGACAGGGGGGGGAGACTACGAGCAGTACTTC

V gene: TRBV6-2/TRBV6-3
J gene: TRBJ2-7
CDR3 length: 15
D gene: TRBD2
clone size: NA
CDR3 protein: CASSSWTSGTYEQYF
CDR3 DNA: TGTGCCAGCAGTTCTTGGACTAGCGGGACGTACGAGCAGTACTTC

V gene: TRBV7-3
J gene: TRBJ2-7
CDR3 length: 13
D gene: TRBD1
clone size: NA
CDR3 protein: CASSFGTAYEQYF
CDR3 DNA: TGTGCCAGCAGCTTTGGGACAGCCTACGAGCAGTACTTC

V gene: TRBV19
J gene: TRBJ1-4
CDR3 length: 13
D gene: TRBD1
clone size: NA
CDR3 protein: CASSETGGEKLFF
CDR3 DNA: TGTGCCAGTAGTGAGACAGGGGGGGAAAAACTGTTTTTT

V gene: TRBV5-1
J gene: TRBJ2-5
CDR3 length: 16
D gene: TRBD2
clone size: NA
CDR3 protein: CASTQTSSGRGETQYF
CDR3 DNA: TGCGCCAGCACCCAAACGTCTAGCGGGAGGGGAGAGACCCAGTACTTC

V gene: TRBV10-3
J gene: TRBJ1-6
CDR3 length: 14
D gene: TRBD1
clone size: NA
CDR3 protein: CAISLGQVGSPLHF
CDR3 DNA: TGTGCCATCAGCCTGGGACAGGTTGGCTCACCCCTCCACTTT

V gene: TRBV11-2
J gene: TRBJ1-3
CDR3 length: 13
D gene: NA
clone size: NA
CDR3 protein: CASSPSPGNTIYF
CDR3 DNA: TGTGCCAGCAGCCCCTCCCCTGGAAACACCATATATTTT

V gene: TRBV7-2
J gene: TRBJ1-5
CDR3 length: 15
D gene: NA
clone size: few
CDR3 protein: CASSSKFQLNQPQHF
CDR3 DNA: TGTGCCAGCAGCTCAAAGTTTCAGTTGAATCAGCCCCAGCATTTT

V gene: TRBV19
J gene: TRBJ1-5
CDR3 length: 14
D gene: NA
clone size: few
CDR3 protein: CASSIVEINQPQHF
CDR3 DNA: TGTGCCAGTAGTATAGTGGAGATCAATCAGCCCCAGCATTTT

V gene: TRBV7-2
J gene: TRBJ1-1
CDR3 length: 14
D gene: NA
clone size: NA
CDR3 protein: CASSLQGLNTEAFF
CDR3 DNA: TGTGCCAGCAGCTTACAGGGCCTGAACACTGAAGCTTTCTTT

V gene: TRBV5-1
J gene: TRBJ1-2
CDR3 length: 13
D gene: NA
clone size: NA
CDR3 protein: CASSLAGGFGYTF
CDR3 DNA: TGCGCCAGCAGCTTGGCGGGGGGTTTTGGCTACACCTTC

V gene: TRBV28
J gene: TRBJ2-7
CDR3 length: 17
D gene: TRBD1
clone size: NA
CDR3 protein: CASSPFTRTGGFYEQYF
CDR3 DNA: TGTGCCAGCAGCCCCTTTACCCGGACAGGGGGCTTCTACGAGCAGTACTTC

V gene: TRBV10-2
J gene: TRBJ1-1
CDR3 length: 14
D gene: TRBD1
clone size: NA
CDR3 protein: CASKGGQGGAEAFF
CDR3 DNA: TGCGCCAGTAAAGGCGGACAGGGAGGGGCTGAAGCTTTCTTT

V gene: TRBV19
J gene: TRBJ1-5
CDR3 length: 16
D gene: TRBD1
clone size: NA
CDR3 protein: CASSFQGARINQPQHF
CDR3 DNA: TGTGCCAGTAGTTTTCAGGGGGCCAGGATCAATCAGCCCCAGCATTTT

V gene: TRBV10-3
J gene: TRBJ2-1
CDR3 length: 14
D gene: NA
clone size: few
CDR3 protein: CAISQGTLYNEQFF
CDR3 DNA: TGTGCCATCAGTCAGGGAACACTTTACAATGAGCAGTTCTTC

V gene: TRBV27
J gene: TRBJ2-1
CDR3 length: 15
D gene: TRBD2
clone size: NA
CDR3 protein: CASSLWASGNNEQFF
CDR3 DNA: TGTGCCAGCAGTTTATGGGCTAGCGGCAACAATGAGCAGTTCTTC